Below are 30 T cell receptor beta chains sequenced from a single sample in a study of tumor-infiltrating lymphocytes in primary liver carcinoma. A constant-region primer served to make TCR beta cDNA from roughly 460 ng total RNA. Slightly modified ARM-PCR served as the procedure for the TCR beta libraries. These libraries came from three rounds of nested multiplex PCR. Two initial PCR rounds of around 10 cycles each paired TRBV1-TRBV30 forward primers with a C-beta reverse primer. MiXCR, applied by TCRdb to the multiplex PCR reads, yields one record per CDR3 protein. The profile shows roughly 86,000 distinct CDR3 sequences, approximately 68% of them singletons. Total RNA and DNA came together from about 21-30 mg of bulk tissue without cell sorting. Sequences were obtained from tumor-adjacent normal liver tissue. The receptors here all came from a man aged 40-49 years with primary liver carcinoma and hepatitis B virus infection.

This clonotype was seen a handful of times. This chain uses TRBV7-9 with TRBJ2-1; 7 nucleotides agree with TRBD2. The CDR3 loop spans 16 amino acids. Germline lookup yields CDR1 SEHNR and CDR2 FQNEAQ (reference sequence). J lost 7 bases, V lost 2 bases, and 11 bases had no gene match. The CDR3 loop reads CASSLSRRSGGNEQFF. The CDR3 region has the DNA TGTGCCAGCAGCTTAAGCCGACGTTCGGGGGGTAATGAGCAGTTCTTC.

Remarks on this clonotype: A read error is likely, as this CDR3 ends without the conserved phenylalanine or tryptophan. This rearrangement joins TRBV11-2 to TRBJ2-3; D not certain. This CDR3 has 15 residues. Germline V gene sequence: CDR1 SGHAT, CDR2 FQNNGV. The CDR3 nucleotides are TGTGCCAACAGCCCCTGGCCTACTAGCACAGATACGCAGTATTTG. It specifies CANSPWPTSTDTQYL.

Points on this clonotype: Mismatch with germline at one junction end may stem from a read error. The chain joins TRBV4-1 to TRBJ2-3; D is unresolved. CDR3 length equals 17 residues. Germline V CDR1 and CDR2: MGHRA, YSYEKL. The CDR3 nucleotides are TGCGCCAGCAGCCAAGTCCTTGGCGGTGCCAGCACAGATATGCAGTATTTT. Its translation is CASSQVLGGASTDMQYF.

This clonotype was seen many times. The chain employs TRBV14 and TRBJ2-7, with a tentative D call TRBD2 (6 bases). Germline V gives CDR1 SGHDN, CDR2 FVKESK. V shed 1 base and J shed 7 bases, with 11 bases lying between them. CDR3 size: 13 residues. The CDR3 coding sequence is TGTGCCAGCAGCCAAGCCCGGGCGGGAGAGCAGTACTTC. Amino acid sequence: CASSQARAGEQYF.

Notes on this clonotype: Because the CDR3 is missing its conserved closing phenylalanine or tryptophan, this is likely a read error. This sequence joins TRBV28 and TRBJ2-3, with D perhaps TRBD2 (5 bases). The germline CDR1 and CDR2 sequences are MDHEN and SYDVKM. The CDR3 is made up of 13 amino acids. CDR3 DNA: TGTTCTTCTATCGGGGTGGGTGCAAATACGCAGTATTAT. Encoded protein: CSSIGVGANTQYY.

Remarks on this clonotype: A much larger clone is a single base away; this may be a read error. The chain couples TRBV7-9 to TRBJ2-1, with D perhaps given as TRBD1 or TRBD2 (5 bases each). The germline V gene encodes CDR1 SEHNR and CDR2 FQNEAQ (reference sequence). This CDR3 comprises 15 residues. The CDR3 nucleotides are TGTGTCAGCAGCGCTAACGAGGGGAGCTACAATGAGCAGTTCTTC. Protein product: CVSSANEGSYNEQFF.

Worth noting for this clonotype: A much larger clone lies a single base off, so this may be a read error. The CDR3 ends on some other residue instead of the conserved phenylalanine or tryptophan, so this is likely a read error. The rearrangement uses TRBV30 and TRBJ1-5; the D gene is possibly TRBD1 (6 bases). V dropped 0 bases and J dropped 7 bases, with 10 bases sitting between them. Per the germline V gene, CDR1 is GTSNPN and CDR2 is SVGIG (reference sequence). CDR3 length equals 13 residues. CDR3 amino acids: CAWSVQGRQPQHS. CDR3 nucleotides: TGTGCCTGGAGTGTACAGGGACGACAGCCCCAGCATTCT.

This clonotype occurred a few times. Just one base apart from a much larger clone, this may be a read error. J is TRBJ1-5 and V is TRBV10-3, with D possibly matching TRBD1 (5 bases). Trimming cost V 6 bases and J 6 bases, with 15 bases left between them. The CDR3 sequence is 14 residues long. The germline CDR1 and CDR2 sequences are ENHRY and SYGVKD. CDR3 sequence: CAISPTGGGQPQHF. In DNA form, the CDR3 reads TGTGCCATCAGCCCCACTGGGGGGGGTCAGCCCCAGCATTTT.

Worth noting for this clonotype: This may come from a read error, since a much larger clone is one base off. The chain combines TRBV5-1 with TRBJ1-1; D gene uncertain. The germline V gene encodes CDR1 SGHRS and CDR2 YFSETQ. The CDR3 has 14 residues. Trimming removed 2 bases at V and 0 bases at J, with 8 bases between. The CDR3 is CASSFGAMNTEAFF. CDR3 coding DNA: TGCGCCAGCAGCTTTGGTGCAATGAACACTGAAGCTTTCTTT.

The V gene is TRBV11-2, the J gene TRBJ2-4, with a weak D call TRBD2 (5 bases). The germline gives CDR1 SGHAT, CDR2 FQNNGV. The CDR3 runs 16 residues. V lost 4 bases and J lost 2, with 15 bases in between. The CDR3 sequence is CASSSSALGTKNIQYF. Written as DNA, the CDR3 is TGTGCCAGCAGCTCTTCGGCCCTCGGGACCAAAAACATTCAGTACTTC.

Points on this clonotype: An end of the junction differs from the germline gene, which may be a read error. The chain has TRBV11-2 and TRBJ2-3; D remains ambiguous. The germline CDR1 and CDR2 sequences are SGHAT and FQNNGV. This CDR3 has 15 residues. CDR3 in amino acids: CDSSPPPPRTDTQYF. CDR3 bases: TGTGACAGCAGCCCCCCCCCACCACGTACAGATACGCAGTATTTT.

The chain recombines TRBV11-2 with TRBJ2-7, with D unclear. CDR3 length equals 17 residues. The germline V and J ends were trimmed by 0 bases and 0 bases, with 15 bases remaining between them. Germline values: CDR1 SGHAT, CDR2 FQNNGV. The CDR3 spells CASSLEPPEQASYEQYF. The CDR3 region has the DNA TGTGCCAGCAGCTTAGAGCCTCCGGAACAAGCCTCCTACGAGCAGTACTTC.

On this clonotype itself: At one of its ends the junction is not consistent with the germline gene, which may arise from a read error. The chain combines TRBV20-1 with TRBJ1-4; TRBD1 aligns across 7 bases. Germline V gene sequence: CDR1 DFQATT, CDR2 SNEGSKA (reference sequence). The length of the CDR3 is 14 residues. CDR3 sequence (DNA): TGCAATGCTAAGACAGGGCCACCGAGGGAAAAACTGTTTTTT. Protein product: CNAKTGPPREKLFF.

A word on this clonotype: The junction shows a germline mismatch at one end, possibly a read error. CDR3 amino acids: CASSLDQREAFSSYSERSF. In DNA form, the CDR3 reads TGTGCCAGCAGCTTAGATCAGCGGGAGGCGTTCAGCTCCTACAGTGAGCGGTCCTTC. The chain recombines TRBV11-3 with TRBJ2-1, with 9 bases matching TRBD2. The CDR3 is made up of 19 amino acids. Germline assignment: CDR1 SGHNT and CDR2 YENEEA.

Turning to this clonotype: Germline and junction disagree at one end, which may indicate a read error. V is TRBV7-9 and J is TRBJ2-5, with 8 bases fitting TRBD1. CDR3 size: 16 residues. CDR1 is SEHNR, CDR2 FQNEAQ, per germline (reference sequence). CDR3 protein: CASSSRDRSVQETQYF. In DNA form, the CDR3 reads TGTGCCAGCAGCTCGAGGGACAGGAGTGTTCAAGAGACCCAATACTTC.

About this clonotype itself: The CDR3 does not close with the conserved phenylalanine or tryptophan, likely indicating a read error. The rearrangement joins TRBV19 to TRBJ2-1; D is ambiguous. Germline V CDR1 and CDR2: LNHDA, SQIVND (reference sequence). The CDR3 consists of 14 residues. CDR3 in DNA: TGTGCCAGTAGTATAGTGAGATCCTCCAATGAGCAGTTCTCC. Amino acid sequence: CASSIVRSSNEQFS.

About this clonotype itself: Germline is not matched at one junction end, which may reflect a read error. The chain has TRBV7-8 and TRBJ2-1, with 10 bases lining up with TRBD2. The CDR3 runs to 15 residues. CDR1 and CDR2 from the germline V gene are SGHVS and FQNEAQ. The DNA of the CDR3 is TGTGCCAGCAGCTTAGGCGCTAGCGGGGGCAATGGGCAGTTCTTC. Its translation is CASSLGASGGNGQFF. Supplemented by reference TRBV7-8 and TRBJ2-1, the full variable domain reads GAGVSQSPRYKVAKRGQDVALRCDPISGHVSLFWYQQALGQGPEFLTYFQNEAQLDKSGLPSDRFFAERPEGSVSTLKIQRTQQEDSAVYLCASSLGASGGNGQFFGPGTRLTVL.

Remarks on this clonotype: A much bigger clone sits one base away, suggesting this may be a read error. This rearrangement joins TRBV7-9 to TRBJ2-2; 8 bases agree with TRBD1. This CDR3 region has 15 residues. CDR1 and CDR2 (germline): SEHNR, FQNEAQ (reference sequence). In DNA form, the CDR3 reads TGTGCCAGCAGCTTAGGACAGGGGAGAGCCGGGAAGCTGTTTTTT. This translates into CASSLGQGRAGKLFF. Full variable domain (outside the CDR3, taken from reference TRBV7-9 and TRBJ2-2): DTGVSQNPRHKITKRGQNVTFRCDPISEHNRLYWYRQTLGQGPEFLTYFQNEAQLEKSRLLSDRFSAERPKGSFSTLEIQRTEQGDSAMYLCASSLGQGRAGKLFFGEGSRLTVL.

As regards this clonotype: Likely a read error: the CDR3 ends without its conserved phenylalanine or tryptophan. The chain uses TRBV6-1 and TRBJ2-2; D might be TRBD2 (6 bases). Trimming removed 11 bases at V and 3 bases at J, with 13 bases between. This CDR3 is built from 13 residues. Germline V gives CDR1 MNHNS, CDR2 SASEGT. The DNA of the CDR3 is TGTGCCGGCCGGGAGAGGGACACCGGGGAGCTGTTTCTT. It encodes CAGRERDTGELFL.

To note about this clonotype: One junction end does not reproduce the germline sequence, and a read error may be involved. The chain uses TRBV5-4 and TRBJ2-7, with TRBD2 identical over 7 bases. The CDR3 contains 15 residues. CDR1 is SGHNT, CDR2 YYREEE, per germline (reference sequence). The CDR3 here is CASSPGGDSGIEQNF. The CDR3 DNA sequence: TGTGCCAGCAGCCCTGGGGGGGATTCCGGGATCGAGCAGAACTTC.

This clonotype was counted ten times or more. DNA of the CDR3: TGTGCCAGCAGCTCCCCCCTTGGCGGGAGACTCCAAGAGACCCAGTACTTC. It translates to CASSSPLGGRLQETQYF. V is TRBV11-2 and J is TRBJ2-5; 7 bases fit TRBD2. Trimming cost V 4 bases and J 1 base; bases outside gene matches: 12. Germline CDR1 is SGHAT and CDR2 is FQNNGV. CDR3 length equals 17 residues.

The chain's CDR3 is CASGKSRGGAYSPLHF. The CDR3 DNA reads TGTGCCAGCGGCAAATCCCGAGGGGGGGCTTATTCACCCCTCCACTTT. This rearrangement joins TRBV4-2 to TRBJ1-6, with D maybe TRBD1 (6 bases). This CDR3 comprises 16 residues. Between the trimmed V and J ends, which lost 8 bases and 8 bases, there was a span of 22 bases. Germline lookup yields CDR1 LGHNA and CDR2 YNFKEQ.

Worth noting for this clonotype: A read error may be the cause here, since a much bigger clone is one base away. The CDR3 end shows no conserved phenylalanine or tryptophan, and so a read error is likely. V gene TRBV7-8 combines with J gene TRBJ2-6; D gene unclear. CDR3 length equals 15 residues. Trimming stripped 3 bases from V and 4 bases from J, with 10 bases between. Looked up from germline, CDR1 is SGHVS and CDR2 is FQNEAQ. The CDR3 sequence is CASSFGPSGANVLTL. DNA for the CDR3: TGTGCCAGCAGCTTTGGCCCATCGGGGGCCAACGTCCTGACTTTG.

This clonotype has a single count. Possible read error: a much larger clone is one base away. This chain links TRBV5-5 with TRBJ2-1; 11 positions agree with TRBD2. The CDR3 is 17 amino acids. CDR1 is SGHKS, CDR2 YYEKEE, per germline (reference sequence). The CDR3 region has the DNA TGTGCCAGCTGCTTATTGGCCGGGACTAGCGGAAGCAATGAGCAGTTCTTC. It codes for CASCLLAGTSGSNEQFF. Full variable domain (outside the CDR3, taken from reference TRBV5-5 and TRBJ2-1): DAGVTQSPTHLIKTRGQQVTLRCSPISGHKSVSWYQQVLGQGPQFIFQYYEKEERGRGNFPDRFSARQFPNYSSELNVNALLLGDSALYLCASCLLAGTSGSNEQFFGPGTRLTVL.

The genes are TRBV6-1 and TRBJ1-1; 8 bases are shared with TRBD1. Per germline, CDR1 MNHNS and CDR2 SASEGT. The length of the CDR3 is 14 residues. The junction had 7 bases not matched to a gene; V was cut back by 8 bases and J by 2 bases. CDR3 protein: CASGLDRVNTEAFF. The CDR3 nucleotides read TGTGCCAGCGGCCTGGACAGGGTAAACACTGAAGCTTTCTTT.

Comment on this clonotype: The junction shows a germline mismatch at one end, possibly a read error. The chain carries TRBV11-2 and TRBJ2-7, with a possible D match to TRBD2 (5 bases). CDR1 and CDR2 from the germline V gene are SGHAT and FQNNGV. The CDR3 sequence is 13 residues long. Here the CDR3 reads CVSSLFGVKEQYF. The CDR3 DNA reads TGTGTCAGCAGCTTATTCGGGGTGAAAGAGCAGTACTTC. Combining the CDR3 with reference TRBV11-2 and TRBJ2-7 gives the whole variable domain EAGVAQSPRYKIIEKRQSVAFWCNPISGHATLYWYQQILGQGPKLLIQFQNNGVVDDSQLPKDRFSAERLKGVDSTLKIQPAKLEDSAVYLCVSSLFGVKEQYFGPGTRLTVT.

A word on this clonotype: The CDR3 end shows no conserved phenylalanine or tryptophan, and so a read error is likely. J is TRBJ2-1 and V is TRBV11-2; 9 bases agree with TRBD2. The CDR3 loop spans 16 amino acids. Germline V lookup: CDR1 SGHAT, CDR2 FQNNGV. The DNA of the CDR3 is TGTGCCGGCAGCTCACGCCCCAGCGGGAGGATCTATGAGCAGTTCCTC. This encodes CAGSSRPSGRIYEQFL.

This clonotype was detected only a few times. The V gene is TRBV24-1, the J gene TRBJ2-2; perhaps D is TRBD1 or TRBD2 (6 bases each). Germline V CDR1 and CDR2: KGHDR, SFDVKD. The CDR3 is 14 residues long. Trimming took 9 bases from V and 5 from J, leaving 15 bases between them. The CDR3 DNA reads TGTGCCACCGGGACTCCAGGGGAGACCGGGGAGCTGTTTTTT. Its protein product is CATGTPGETGELFF.

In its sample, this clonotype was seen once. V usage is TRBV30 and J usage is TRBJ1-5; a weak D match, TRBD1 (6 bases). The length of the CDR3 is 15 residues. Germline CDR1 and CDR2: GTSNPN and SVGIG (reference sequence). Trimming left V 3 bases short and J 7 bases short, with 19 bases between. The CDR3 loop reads CAWRGSDSTGQPQHF. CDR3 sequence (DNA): TGTGCCTGGAGGGGTTCGGACAGCACCGGGCAGCCCCAGCATTTT.

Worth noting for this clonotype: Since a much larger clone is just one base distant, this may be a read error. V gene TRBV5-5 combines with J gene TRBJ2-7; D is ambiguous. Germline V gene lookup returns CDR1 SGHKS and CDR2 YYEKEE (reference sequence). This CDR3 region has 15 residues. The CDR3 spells CDSSFGQPLTAEQYF. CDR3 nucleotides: TGTGACAGCAGCTTCGGGCAACCCCTGACGGCCGAGCAGTACTTC.